This is a list of T cell receptor beta chains from one sample in a study of OX40 agonist ivuxolimab in advanced cancers. Assay used: immunoSEQ multiplex PCR; TCRdb lists only in-frame clones, some missing. In the table there are approximately 63,000 clones, more than 80% of which are singletons. Sequencing used CD4+ or CD8+ T cells sorted from blood, obtained in a trial of the OX40 agonist ivuxolimab. The receptors originated from an adult with an advanced solid tumor such as melanoma, head and neck, liver or kidney cancer. CDR3s include the opening cysteine and the closing phenylalanine or tryptophan. D genes are given only for firm matches. Clone size, where shown, is once, few, many, or a class for clones that have expanded.

TRBV4-3	once	TRBD2	TRBJ2-1	CASSQDPAASGLGDEQFF	TGCGCCAGCAGCCAAGATCCGGCTGCTAGCGGGCTTGGGGATGAGCAGTTCTTC
TRBV7-3	once	TRBD2	TRBJ2-5	CASSLGTSGGQETQYF	TGTGCCAGCAGCTTAGGGACTAGCGGGGGCCAAGAGACCCAGTACTTC
TRBV2	NA	NA	TRBJ2-5	CASNGGQQRRETQYF	TGTGCCAGCAATGGGGGACAACAGCGGAGGGAGACCCAGTACTTC
TRBV19	NA	NA	TRBJ2-7	CASSQGRYEQYF	TGTGCCAGTAGCCAAGGACGCTACGAGCAGTACTTC
TRBV11-2	NA	NA	TRBJ1-1	CASSPGRTKGTEAFF	TGTGCCAGCAGCCCTGGGAGGACGAAGGGTACTGAAGCTTTCTTT
TRBV4-3	once	TRBD1	TRBJ2-7	CASSSGTGHVYEQYF	TGCGCCAGCAGCTCCGGGACAGGGCACGTCTACGAGCAGTACTTC
TRBV25-1	once	NA	TRBJ1-4	CASSEYGWEKLFF	TGTGCCAGCAGTGAATATGGATGGGAAAAACTGTTTTTT
TRBV7-9	NA	NA	TRBJ2-6	CASSQSTGRWANVLTF	TGTGCCAGCAGCCAATCAACTGGTCGCTGGGCCAACGTCCTGACTTTC
TRBV6-1	NA	NA	TRBJ1-1	CASSELRTYTTEAFF	TGTGCCAGCAGTGAACTTCGAACGTATACCACTGAAGCTTTCTTT
TRBV7-9	NA	NA	TRBJ2-7	CASSPPYRFGAYEQYF	TGTGCCAGCAGCCCACCGTACCGCTTTGGTGCCTACGAGCAGTACTTC
TRBV10-3	NA	NA	TRBJ1-2	CAITGDNYGYTF	TGTGCCATCACCGGGGATAACTATGGCTACACCTTC
TRBV13	NA	NA	TRBJ1-2	CASSLGGTDNGYTF	TGTGCCAGCAGCTTAGGCGGGACTGATAATGGCTACACCTTC
TRBV7-9	NA	NA	TRBJ1-2	CASSLGQAPNYGYTF	TGTGCCAGCAGTCTCGGGCAAGCCCCTAACTATGGCTACACCTTC
TRBV18	NA	TRBD1	TRBJ1-5	CASSAGQGAGNQPQHF	TGTGCCAGCTCAGCGGGACAGGGGGCAGGCAATCAGCCCCAGCATTTT
TRBV4-1	NA	NA	TRBJ2-5	CASSPSLARQETQYF	TGCGCCAGCAGCCCCTCCCTAGCGCGCCAAGAGACCCAGTACTTC
TRBV11-2	NA	TRBD1	TRBJ2-7	CASSFTGGEQYF	TGTGCCAGCAGCTTCACAGGGGGCGAGCAGTACTTC
TRBV6-1	NA	NA	TRBJ1-2	CASMANYGYTF	TGTGCCAGCATGGCTAACTATGGCTACACCTTC
TRBV7-9	NA	TRBD1	TRBJ2-7	CASSKGQEWSYEQYF	TGTGCCAGCAGCAAGGGACAGGAGTGGTCCTACGAGCAGTACTTC
TRBV7-2	NA	NA	TRBJ2-2	CASSFERTGELFF	TGTGCCAGCAGCTTTGAGCGCACCGGGGAGCTGTTTTTT
TRBV5-8	NA	TRBD2	TRBJ2-7	CASSLRAGGPYYEQYF	TGTGCCAGCAGCTTAAGAGCGGGAGGGCCCTATTACGAGCAGTACTTC
TRBV7-3	NA	TRBD1	TRBJ2-1	CASSLEGGAYNEQFF	TGTGCCAGCAGCTTAGAAGGGGGCGCCTACAATGAGCAGTTCTTC
TRBV2	NA	NA	TRBJ1-2	CASDTGSGDYGYTF	TGTGCCAGTGACACAGGGTCCGGAGACTATGGCTACACCTTC
TRBV7-9	NA	TRBD1	TRBJ1-1	CASSLGQGAGEAFF	TGTGCCAGCAGCTTGGGGCAGGGGGCGGGTGAAGCTTTCTTT
TRBV10-3	once	NA	TRBJ2-7	CAISEEGTYEQYF	TGTGCCATCAGTGAGGAGGGAACCTACGAGCAGTACTTC
TRBV27	NA	TRBD2	TRBJ2-1	CASSAGTSGNEQFF	TGTGCCAGCAGCGCCGGGACTAGCGGTAATGAGCAGTTCTTC
TRBV27	NA	NA	TRBJ2-1	CASSLLGPNNEQFF	TGTGCCAGCAGTTTGTTAGGCCCCAACAATGAGCAGTTCTTC
TRBV28	once	TRBD1	TRBJ1-5	CASSLFGTGQPQHF	TGTGCCAGCAGTTTATTCGGGACAGGGCAGCCCCAGCATTTT
TRBV6-6	NA	NA	TRBJ2-3	CASNGLGTDTQYF	TGTGCCAGCAACGGCCTCGGGACAGATACGCAGTATTTT
TRBV7-9	NA	NA	TRBJ1-1	CASSLEGHLVNTEAFF	TGTGCCAGCAGCTTAGAGGGACACTTAGTGAACACTGAAGCTTTCTTT
TRBV7-2	NA	TRBD1	TRBJ2-1	CASSSRDRGGNEQFF	TGTGCCAGCAGCTCTCGGGACAGGGGTGGCAATGAGCAGTTCTTC
TRBV5-5	NA	NA	TRBJ2-7	CASSFRDTYYEQYF	TGTGCCAGCAGCTTCCGGGACACCTACTACGAGCAGTACTTC
TRBV4-3	once	TRBD1	TRBJ1-1	CASSQIPGQGSTEAFF	TGCGCCAGCAGCCAGATTCCGGGACAGGGGAGCACTGAAGCTTTCTTT
TRBV6-4	NA	NA	TRBJ1-1	CASSESVGTEAFF	TGTGCCAGCAGTGAAAGCGTGGGGACTGAAGCTTTCTTT
TRBV5-4	NA	NA	TRBJ1-1	CASSPGNTEAFF	TGTGCCAGCAGCCCAGGGAACACTGAAGCTTTCTTT
TRBV5-6	NA	NA	TRBJ2-7	CASSWQGVSYEQYF	TGTGCCAGCAGCTGGCAAGGGGTATCCTACGAGCAGTACTTC
TRBV14	NA	TRBD1	TRBJ2-7	CASSQRDRDYEQYF	TGTGCCAGCAGCCAACGGGACAGGGACTACGAGCAGTACTTC
TRBV27	NA	NA	TRBJ1-3	CASSPTGGSGNTIYF	TGTGCCAGCAGTCCGACAGGAGGCTCTGGAAACACCATATATTTT
TRBV7-8	NA	NA	TRBJ1-1	CASSPDLINTEAFF	TGTGCCAGCAGCCCCGACCTAATTAACACTGAAGCTTTCTTT
TRBV7-2	NA	NA	TRBJ1-6	CASSLRVSHNSPLHF	TGTGCCAGCAGCTTAAGGGTTAGTCATAATTCACCCCTCCACTTT
TRBV7-3	NA	NA	TRBJ2-6	CASSLGSGANVLTF	TGTGCCAGCAGCTTGGGCTCTGGGGCCAACGTCCTGACTTTC
TRBV4-3	NA	NA	TRBJ1-1	CASSQVGHPNTEAFF	TGCGCCAGCAGCCAAGTCGGGCACCCGAACACTGAAGCTTTCTTT
TRBV7-9	NA	NA	TRBJ2-7	CASSPLSYEQYF	TGTGCCAGCAGCCCTCTGTCCTACGAGCAGTACTTC
TRBV7-9	NA	NA	TRBJ1-2	CASSLAGDYGYTF	TGTGCCAGCAGCTTAGCGGGAGACTATGGCTACACCTTC
TRBV4-1	few	NA	TRBJ1-1	CASSPQGTEAFF	TGCGCCAGCAGCCCGCAGGGGACTGAAGCTTTCTTT
TRBV29-1	NA	NA	TRBJ1-2	CSVMSGGYTF	TGCAGCGTCATGAGCGGTGGCTACACCTTC
TRBV28	NA	NA	TRBJ2-1	CASSSGVWRTLDYNEQFF	TGTGCCAGCAGTTCGGGGGTTTGGCGGACCCTAGATTACAATGAGCAGTTCTTC
TRBV10-3	few	NA	TRBJ2-7	CATVGLVYEQYF	TGTGCCACCGTTGGGTTGGTCTACGAGCAGTACTTC
TRBV7-9	NA	NA	TRBJ1-2	CASSLTTDPENTF	TGTGCCAGCAGCTTAACCACGGACCCGGAGAATACCTTC
TRBV27	NA	TRBD1	TRBJ1-2	CANRGQGSVYGYTF	TGTGCCAACAGGGGACAGGGATCGGTCTATGGCTACACCTTC
TRBV14	NA	TRBD2	TRBJ2-7	CASSPDSGTYEQYF	TGTGCCAGCAGCCCCGATAGCGGGACGTACGAGCAGTACTTC
TRBV10-3	NA	NA	TRBJ2-2	CAISESKGTYTGELFF	TGTGCCATCAGTGAGTCGAAAGGCACATACACCGGGGAGCTGTTTTTT
TRBV6-5	NA	NA	TRBJ2-5	CASSYSSGPASTQYF	TGTGCCAGCAGTTACTCGAGCGGGCCGGCGAGCACCCAGTACTTC
TRBV5-4	NA	NA	TRBJ2-7	CASSLEGGSLYEQYF	TGTGCCAGCAGCTTGGAGGGGGGCTCATTGTACGAGCAGTACTTC
TRBV7-9	NA	NA	TRBJ2-7	CASRGDNPYEQYF	TGTGCCAGCAGGGGGGACAATCCCTACGAGCAGTACTTC
TRBV5-4	NA	NA	TRBJ2-1	CASSFRIGNEQFF	TGTGCCAGCAGCTTTCGTATAGGGAATGAGCAGTTCTTC
TRBV2	NA	NA	TRBJ2-5	CASRGRGYQETQYF	TGTGCCAGCCGGGGCCGAGGGTACCAAGAGACCCAGTACTTC